Listed here are 20 T cell receptor beta chains from one sample, sequenced in a study of blood T cells in healthy people across ages. Through a sample-barcoded 5' primer and a J-beta primer mix, a second PCR was run for about 7 to 12 cycles. One entry per CDR3 protein, called by TCRdb with MiXCR from the 5' RACE reads. The table shows about 730,000 distinct CDR3 sequences, with approximately 39% occurring only once. Sequenced material: blood. Receptors were obtained from a woman aged 55-69 years in good health.

The sample holds a few counts of this clonotype. The chain joins TRBV7-2 to TRBJ1-1; 7 bases match TRBD1. CDR3 length: 14 amino acids. Trimming took 2 bases from V and 4 from J; bases not matched to a gene: 4. Looked up from germline, CDR1 is SGHTA and CDR2 is FQGNSA. In DNA, the CDR3 is TGTGCCAGCAGCTTACAGGGGGGCCCCACTGAAGCTTTCTTT. Encoded protein: CASSLQGGPTEAFF. Supplemented by reference TRBV7-2 and TRBJ1-1, the full variable domain reads GAGVSQSPSNKVTEKGKDVELRCDPISGHTALYWYRQSLGQGLEFLIYFQGNSAPDKSGLPSDRFSAERTGGSVSTLTIQRTQQEDSAVYLCASSLQGGPTEAFFGQGTRLTVV.

This clonotype occurred a few times. The V and J genes are TRBV12-3 or TRBV12-4 and TRBJ2-1; D might be TRBD2 (6 bases). Deletions cut 5 bases from V and 0 bases from J, with 11 bases between. The CDR3 is 15 amino acids. Here the CDR3 reads CASSRDGSSYNEQFF. The DNA of the CDR3 is TGTGCCAGCAGTAGGGACGGGAGCTCCTACAATGAGCAGTTCTTC.

The rearrangement uses TRBV28 and TRBJ2-4, with TRBD1 matching over 11 bases. With 6 bases clipped from V and 7 bases from J, the junction kept 5 bases outside the gene matches. Germline assignment: CDR1 MDHEN and CDR2 SYDVKM. The CDR3 runs to 14 residues. The CDR3 region has the DNA TGTGCCAGCAGGTGGACAGGGGGCGGGAACATTCAGTACTTC. This sequence encodes CASRWTGGGNIQYF.

This clonotype has more than one count but fewer than ten. The chain is built from TRBV7-2 and TRBJ2-2, with 11 bases matching TRBD1. This CDR3 spans 17 amino acids. The J segment lost 3 bases and the V segment lost 3 bases, leaving 6 bases of the junction unmatched. Germline V gives CDR1 SGHTA, CDR2 FQGNSA. The CDR3 sequence is CASSFVRGQGDTGELFF. CDR3 in DNA: TGTGCCAGCAGCTTTGTGCGGGGACAGGGGGACACCGGGGAGCTGTTTTTT.

This clonotype has at least ten counts. The rearrangement links TRBV29-1 to TRBJ2-1; TRBD2 agrees at 11 bases. This CDR3 is 13 amino acids long. Germline V CDR1 and CDR2: SQVTM, ANQGSEA. V was pared by 6 bases and J by 4 bases, with 2 bases of the junction left unmatched. In DNA form, the CDR3 reads TGCAGCGTGGGACTAGCGGTTTACAATGAGCAGTTCTTC. Its translation: CSVGLAVYNEQFF.

A few counts support this clonotype. The genes are TRBV18 and TRBJ2-1, with TRBD1 as a possible D gene (7 bases). The CDR3 is 16 residues long. Germline lookup yields CDR1 KGHSH and CDR2 LQKENI. V was trimmed by 3 bases and J by 7 bases, leaving 19 bases between them. CDR3 region: CASSPRGPGLHNEQFF. CDR3 bases: TGTGCCAGCTCACCTAGGGGGCCGGGACTCCATAATGAGCAGTTCTTC.

This sequence joins TRBV3-1 and TRBJ1-5, with a weak D call TRBD1 (5 bases). Deletions cut 0 bases from V and 0 bases from J, with 9 bases between. The CDR3 extends over 16 amino acids. Germline V gene lookup returns CDR1 LGHDT and CDR2 YNNKEL (reference sequence). DNA of the CDR3: TGTGCCAGCAGCCAAGATGCAGGGAATAGCAATCAGCCCCAGCATTTT. Protein product: CASSQDAGNSNQPQHF.

V and J are TRBV7-2 and TRBJ1-4; D perhaps matches TRBD1 (5 bases). The germline gives CDR1 SGHTA, CDR2 FQGNSA. V was shortened by 1 base and J by 7 bases, with 13 bases between the two germline ends. The CDR3 covers 15 residues. CDR3 sequence reads: CASSLVGVVGEKLFF. Written as DNA, the CDR3 is TGTGCCAGCAGCTTAGTAGGGGTTGTCGGTGAAAAACTGTTTTTT.

The chain has TRBV29-1 and TRBJ2-1; TRBD1 aligns across 9 bases. The DNA end is a closer match to TRBJ2-7, so the J assignment may be wrong. Germline V gene data show CDR1 as SQVTM and CDR2 as ANQGSEA. The CDR3 has 15 residues. The CDR3 sequence: CSVGITDRGAYEQYF. CDR3 bases: TGCAGCGTCGGGATTACGGACAGGGGAGCCTACGAGCAGTACTTC.

This clonotype was seen a single time. The rearrangement links TRBV9 to TRBJ2-3; 10 nucleotides line up with TRBD2. Per germline, CDR1 SGDLS and CDR2 YYNGEE. Trimming took 2 bases from V and 4 from J; bases not matched to a gene: 4. This CDR3 has 15 residues. The CDR3 DNA reads TGTGCCAGCAGCGTCAGCGGGAGGGAGGCAGATACGCAGTATTTT. Residues: CASSVSGREADTQYF.

A few counts support this clonotype. This chain uses TRBV7-2 with TRBJ2-5, with D unresolved. V was pared by 3 bases and J by 0 bases, with 8 bases between. CDR1 and CDR2 (germline): SGHTA, FQGNSA. This CDR3 spans 14 amino acids. CDR3 DNA: TGTGCCAGCAGCTTTACCTTCTACCAAGAGACCCAGTACTTC. Its translation is CASSFTFYQETQYF.

J is TRBJ2-7 and V is TRBV28; 7 nucleotides line up with TRBD1. Germline V gene sequence: CDR1 MDHEN, CDR2 SYDVKM. The CDR3 is made up of 15 amino acids. V was clipped by 8 bases and J by 2 bases; unmatched bases: 12. CDR3 coding DNA: TGTGCCAGCGGACCCGGGACAGCAATAACCTACGAGCAGTACTTC. Amino acid sequence: CASGPGTAITYEQYF. Full variable domain (remainder filled in from reference TRBV28 and TRBJ2-7): DVKVTQSSRYLVKRTGEKVFLECVQDMDHENMFWYRQDPGLGLRLIYFSYDVKMKEKGDIPEGYSVSREKKERFSLILESASTNQTSMYLCASGPGTAITYEQYFGPGTRLTVT.

This clonotype was found once. V usage is TRBV28 and J usage is TRBJ2-7, with 10 bases fitting TRBD1. Germline CDR1 and CDR2: MDHEN and SYDVKM. Trimming took 5 bases from V and 6 from J; bases not matched to a gene: 7. The CDR3 spans 14 residues. The CDR3 DNA is TGTGCCAGCAGTCTTAGGGACAGGGGAATCGAGCAGTACTTC. Translating it yields CASSLRDRGIEQYF.

About this clonotype itself: The junction shows a germline mismatch at one end, possibly a read error. The chain links TRBV6-5 to TRBJ2-5; 8 bases map to TRBD2. The germline CDR1 and CDR2 sequences are MNHEY and SVGAGI. The CDR3 totals 12 residues. The CDR3 loop is CASRYSGGEQYF. CDR3 nucleotide sequence: TGCGCCAGCAGGTACTCGGGGGGGGAGCAGTACTTC.

J is TRBJ1-1 and V is TRBV11-2; the D is unclear. The CDR3 runs 17 residues. CDR1 is SGHAT, CDR2 FQNNGV, per germline. V was pared by 0 bases and J by 4 bases, with 18 bases between. CDR3 coding DNA: TGTGCCAGCAGCTTAGATCGTGGAAAAGGGAGAGGCACTGAAGCTTTCTTT. As protein: CASSLDRGKGRGTEAFF.

This clonotype was counted between two and nine times. The rearrangement uses TRBV28 and TRBJ2-7; D possibly corresponds to TRBD2 (6 bases). CDR3 length: 14 amino acids. CDR1 and CDR2 from the germline V gene are MDHEN and SYDVKM. V lost 3 bases and J 3 bases, leaving 12 bases between the germline ends. DNA of the CDR3: TGTGCCAGCAGTTTCTCGGCGGGGCTCTACGAGCAGTACTTC. As protein: CASSFSAGLYEQYF.

The chain combines TRBV11-2 with TRBJ2-5; D is ambiguous. The germline gives CDR1 SGHAT, CDR2 FQNNGV. Trimming left V 0 bases short and J 4 bases short, with 21 bases between. CDR3 length: 18 amino acids. The CDR3 bases are TGTGCCAGCAGCTTAGATACTCTGAGAGAAAGACGTACAGAGACCCAGTACTTC. Its protein product is CASSLDTLRERRTETQYF.

About this clonotype itself: The germline gene is not matched at one end of the junction; a read error may be the cause. This sequence joins TRBV6-2 or TRBV6-3 and TRBJ1-2, with TRBD1 matching over 7 bases. Germline V gene data show CDR1 as MNHEY and CDR2 as SVGEGT. CDR3 length equals 13 residues. Here the CDR3 reads CASYSTGFYGHTF. CDR3 sequence (DNA): TGTGCCAGCTATTCGACAGGGTTCTATGGCCACACCTTC.

The chain recombines TRBV4-2 with TRBJ2-5, with 11 bases matching TRBD2. The CDR3 runs to 15 residues. CDR1 is LGHNA, CDR2 YNFKEQ, per germline. V was pared by 2 bases and J by 4 bases, with 3 bases of the junction left unmatched. DNA of the CDR3: TGTGCCAGCAGCCAAATAGCGGGGGGGCTAGAGACCCAGTACTTC. Translating gives CASSQIAGGLETQYF.

The V call is TRBV10-3, the J call TRBJ1-4; TRBD1 is a possible D gene (6 bases). Deletions cut 10 bases from V and 8 bases from J, with 14 bases between. The CDR3 loop spans 12 amino acids. Per the germline V gene, CDR1 is ENHRY and CDR2 is SYGVKD. The CDR3 coding sequence is TGTGCCACCCGAGGAGGGGGGGAAAAACTGTTTTTT. Translated, it gives CATRGGGEKLFF.